The present TCR beta chain was sequenced within a study of control samples from healthy donors and cancer patients. Sequencing used immunoSEQ multiplex PCR; TCRdb keeps in-frame clones, though not all of them. The profile shows tens of thousands of clones, 84% of them singletons. The source material was PBMCs. The TCR comes from a man between 65 and 85 years old with lung cancer.

The CDR3 loop is CATSRDGARVDEQYF. CDR3 nucleotides: TGTGCCACCAGCAGAGATGGGGCCCGGGTAGACGAGCAGTACTTC. This chain connects TRBV15 to TRBJ2-7; the D gene is possibly TRBD1 (5 bases). The CDR3 length is 15 residues. Germline V CDR1 and CDR2: LNHNV, YYDKDF (reference sequence). The V end was cut by 0 bases, the J end by 5 bases, with 14 bases between.